One and the same sample provided the 8 T cell receptor beta chains below, sequenced in a study of blood T cell repertoires in COVID-19. Produced via immunoSEQ multiplex PCR; TCRdb's table is partial and in-frame only. The data contain around 170,000 clones, over 75% of them seen just once; the ten biggest clones take up roughly 13%. Material: peripheral blood. The receptors stem from a man between 65 and 85 years old who had recovered from COVID-19.

This clone has more than one count but fewer than ten. V is TRBV4-1 and J is TRBJ2-7; D uncertain. Trimming removed 0 bases from V and 1 base from J, with 10 bases in between. The CDR3 contains 15 residues. Germline CDR1 MGHRA, CDR2 YSYEKL. The CDR3 coding sequence is TGCGCCAGCAGCCAAGACTCCGTTCTATCCTACGAGCAGTACTTC. Its protein product is CASSQDSVLSYEQYF.

This clone was recorded once. V gene TRBV27 combines with J gene TRBJ1-1; 7 nucleotides line up with TRBD1. The CDR3 covers 13 residues. Germline lookup yields CDR1 MNHEY and CDR2 SMNVEV (reference sequence). V shed 6 bases and J 7 bases; nucleotides not matched to a gene: 8. The CDR3 region is CASSRTGTVEAFF. The CDR3 coding sequence is TGTGCCAGCAGCCGAACCGGGACAGTTGAAGCTTTCTTT.

The chain has TRBV12-3 or TRBV12-4 and TRBJ1-1, with D hard to call. This CDR3 region has 13 residues. The ends were cut back, 6 bases at V and 2 bases at J, with 10 bases in the middle. The CDR3, as DNA: TGTGCCAGCAGACAGACGGCAAACACTGAAGCTTTCTTT. It is translated as CASRQTANTEAFF.

This clone was counted a single time. This CDR3 reads CASSQVIGDRKNSPLHF. CDR3 bases: TGCGCCAGCAGCCAAGTAATAGGAGACAGAAAAAATTCACCCCTCCACTTT. The V gene is TRBV4-3, the J gene TRBJ1-6, with TRBD1 as a possible D gene (5 bases). Trimming cost V 1 base and J 7 bases, with 17 bases left between them. The CDR3 sequence is 17 residues long. CDR1 LGHNA and CDR2 YSLEER come from the germline V gene.

The V gene is TRBV5-6, the J gene TRBJ1-1; 7 bases are shared with TRBD1. V trimming: 4 bases; J trimming: 0 bases; junction bases outside the gene matches: 3. CDR1 SGHDT and CDR2 YYEEEE come from the germline V gene. The CDR3 contains 14 residues. The DNA for the CDR3 is TGTGCCAGCAGCCTAGGACAGGTGAACACTGAAGCTTTCTTT. Its protein is CASSLGQVNTEAFF.

The chain links TRBV7-6 to TRBJ1-1; the match to TRBD1 covers 9 bases. Germline-derived CDR1 and CDR2 are SGHVS and FNYEAQ. The CDR3 totals 15 residues. The V segment lost 2 bases and the J segment 4 bases; nucleotides outside the gene matches: 5. The CDR3 sequence: CASSLYRGRGTEAFF. In DNA form, the CDR3 reads TGTGCCAGCAGCTTATACAGGGGGCGAGGCACTGAAGCTTTCTTT.

V is TRBV10-2 and J is TRBJ2-2; perhaps TRBD1 as D (5 bases). V lost 4 bases, J lost 0 bases, and 15 bases lay in between. This CDR3 region has 17 residues. Germline V gene lookup returns CDR1 WSHSY and CDR2 SAAADI. CDR3 coding DNA: TGCGCCAGCAGTGTTGGTTATGGGGCAGCGAACACCGGGGAGCTGTTTTTT. Its protein is CASSVGYGAANTGELFF.

This clone was detected only a few times. V is TRBV6-5 and J is TRBJ2-7, with 7 positions matching TRBD2. This CDR3 spans 14 amino acids. After removal of 5 bases from V and 4 bases from J, the junction contained 8 bases not matched to a gene. Germline-derived CDR1 and CDR2 are MNHEY and SVGAGI. The CDR3 nucleotides read TGTGCCAGCAGTACCCCGGGCGGGGGATACGAGCAGTACTTC. Its protein is CASSTPGGGYEQYF.